Below are 26 T cell receptor beta chains sequenced from a single sample in a study of cytomegalovirus exposure and HLA in healthy donors. The PCR was carried out with 60 Vbeta primers and 13 Jbeta primers. Method: immunoSEQ multiplex PCR; TCRdb's copy keeps in-frame clones and lacks some. This table holds around 110,000 clones, about 69% found once. Sequenced sample: PBMCs. These receptors all come from a woman younger than 35 in good health and CMV-seronegative.

V usage is TRBV11-2 and J usage is TRBJ1-3; 7 nucleotides match TRBD1. CDR1 SGHAT and CDR2 FQNNGV come from the germline V gene. The CDR3 length is 17 residues. V gave up 5 bases and J gave up 0 bases; unmatched junction bases: 10. CDR3 DNA sequence: TGTGCCAGCAGCCCCTTTCTCGAGGGGGCCTCTGGAAACACCATATATTTT. Protein sequence: CASSPFLEGASGNTIYF.

The chain is built from TRBV14 and TRBJ2-3, with a weak D call TRBD2 (6 bases). This CDR3 spans 15 amino acids. CDR1 and CDR2 from the germline V gene are SGHDN and FVKESK. V shed 4 bases and J shed 0 bases, with 11 bases lying between them. For the CDR3, the DNA is TGTGCCAGCAGCCTTAGCGGTGGTAGCACAGATACGCAGTATTTT. Residues: CASSLSGGSTDTQYF.

This clone was observed once. The rearrangement uses TRBV5-6 and TRBJ2-3; D remains ambiguous. This CDR3 comprises 13 residues. V was pared by 4 bases and J by 2 bases, with 8 bases between. Per germline, CDR1 SGHDT and CDR2 YYEEEE. The CDR3: CASSARATDTQYF. The CDR3 region has the DNA TGTGCCAGCAGCGCCCGCGCCACAGATACGCAGTATTTT. Using reference TRBV5-6 and TRBJ2-3 for the parts outside the CDR3, the full variable domain is DAGVTQSPTHLIKTRGQQVTLRCSPKSGHDTVSWYQQALGQGPQFIFQYYEEEERQRGNFPDRFSGHQFPNYSSELNVNALLLGDSALYLCASSARATDTQYFGPGTRLTVL.

This clone has just a few counts. The genes are TRBV10-3 and TRBJ2-7; 9 bases line up with TRBD2. Germline V gene sequence: CDR1 ENHRY, CDR2 SYGVKD. The junction had 9 bases not matched to a gene; V was cut back by 3 bases and J by 6 bases. The CDR3 contains 15 residues. The CDR3 DNA is TGTGCCATCAGTGAAACTGGCGGGGGGGCGTCCGAGCAGTACTTC. Protein product: CAISETGGGASEQYF.

The chain recombines TRBV6-6 with TRBJ1-1; D remains unclear. Germline lookup yields CDR1 MNHNY and CDR2 SVGAGI (reference sequence). Trimming removed 8 bases from V and 6 bases from J, with 10 bases in between. The CDR3 covers 11 residues. The DNA for the CDR3 is TGTGCCAGCGCTCTTGGCTCTGAAGCTTTCTTT. The encoded protein is CASALGSEAFF.

The chain uses TRBV6-1 and TRBJ1-5; D possibly corresponds to TRBD1 (5 bases). The CDR3 extends over 15 amino acids. V was pared by 2 bases and J by 2 bases, with 10 bases between. Germline CDR1 is MNHNS and CDR2 is SASEGT. The CDR3 is CASSESGHGNQPQHF. In DNA, the CDR3 is TGTGCCAGCAGTGAATCAGGGCACGGCAATCAGCCCCAGCATTTT.

The chain links TRBV6-1 to TRBJ1-2; maybe TRBD1 (6 bases). CDR1 and CDR2 from the germline V gene are MNHNS and SASEGT. V lost 5 bases to trimming and J lost 3 bases, with 13 bases between them. The CDR3 loop spans 14 amino acids. CDR3 region: CASSPRGIDYGYTF. CDR3 sequence (DNA): TGTGCCAGCAGTCCCAGGGGAATTGACTATGGCTACACCTTC.

This chain uses TRBV30 with TRBJ1-2; possible D gene TRBD1, 6 bases. Germline CDR1 is GTSNPN and CDR2 is SVGIG (reference sequence). This CDR3 has 14 amino acids. Trimming took 0 bases from V and 7 from J, leaving 15 bases between them. Here the CDR3 DNA reads TGTGCCTGGAGTGTACTTGGGCAGGGGATTGGCTACACCTTC. As protein: CAWSVLGQGIGYTF.

V usage is TRBV7-9 and J usage is TRBJ2-7; TRBD2 aligns across 8 bases. CDR3 length: 16 amino acids. CDR1 is SEHNR, CDR2 FQNEAQ, per germline (reference sequence). V lost 2 bases and J lost 2; bases outside the gene matches: 8. CDR3 region: CASSLSTAGATYEQYF. The CDR3 region has the DNA TGTGCCAGCAGCTTAAGTACAGCGGGGGCGACCTACGAGCAGTACTTC.

This rearrangement joins TRBV6-5 to TRBJ1-1; no firm D call. The CDR3 totals 13 residues. V gave up 3 bases and J gave up 3 bases, with 8 bases separating them. Germline V gene data show CDR1 as MNHEY and CDR2 as SVGAGI. CDR3 DNA: TGTGCCAGCAGTTATAACTCCGACACTGAAGCTTTCTTT. Protein: CASSYNSDTEAFF.

The rearrangement links TRBV4-1 to TRBJ1-5; D not certain. Germline CDR1 is MGHRA and CDR2 is YSYEKL. Trimming left V 5 bases short and J 8 bases short, with 19 bases between. This CDR3 region has 15 residues. The CDR3 DNA reads as TGCGCCAGCAGCTCCACTCCGGAAGGAGGTGAGCCCCAGCATTTT. Translated: CASSSTPEGGEPQHF.

This clone was seen a few times. V gene TRBV27 combines with J gene TRBJ2-2; D is unclear. This CDR3 has 16 residues. V was trimmed by 0 bases and J by 6 bases, leaving 14 bases between them. The germline CDR1 and CDR2 sequences are MNHEY and SMNVEV (reference sequence). CDR3 nucleotides: TGTGCCAGCAGTTTATCGGGCAGGCCGGAATCCGGGGAGCTGTTTTTT. Its translation: CASSLSGRPESGELFF.

The chain carries TRBV7-2 and TRBJ1-1, with D hard to call. The V and J ends lost 5 bases and 4 bases respectively, with 11 bases between them. Germline values: CDR1 SGHTA, CDR2 FQGNSA. The CDR3 covers 13 residues. The CDR3 DNA reads as TGTGCCAGCAGCCTAATCGGGAGCACTGAAGCTTTCTTT. This sequence encodes CASSLIGSTEAFF.

The rearrangement joins TRBV30 to TRBJ1-1; TRBD1 is a possible D gene (6 bases). CDR1 and CDR2 from the germline V gene are GTSNPN and SVGIG (reference sequence). The V gene lost 0 bases and the J gene lost 7 bases, with 21 bases spanning the gap. This CDR3 contains 16 residues. CDR3 sequence (DNA): TGTGCCTGGAGTGTACGGGGGGCGCGGGCGCACTATGAAGCTTTCTTT. It yields the protein CAWSVRGARAHYEAFF.

The chain couples TRBV10-3 to TRBJ1-5; 7 nucleotides align to TRBD1. V shed 6 bases, J shed 4 bases, and the junction held 27 bases outside the gene matches. Germline loops: CDR1 ENHRY, CDR2 SYGVKD. This CDR3 comprises 21 residues. Written as DNA, the CDR3 is TGTGCCATCAGCCGGGACAGAGCCCCCGGGGCACGAGGAGGTGAGAATCAGCCCCAGCATTTT. Translated, it gives CAISRDRAPGARGGENQPQHF.

The DNA of the CDR3 is TGTGCCAGTAGTATAGGAGGGCGATGGGAAAAACTGTTTTTT. This encodes CASSIGGRWEKLFF. This chain links TRBV19 with TRBJ1-4; no definite D call. The ends were cut back, 1 base at V and 8 bases at J, with 11 bases in the middle. CDR1 and CDR2 from the germline V gene are LNHDA and SQIVND (reference sequence). The CDR3 is 14 amino acids.

The rearrangement joins TRBV7-2 to TRBJ1-1, with 7 bases matching TRBD1. Germline V gene sequence: CDR1 SGHTA, CDR2 FQGNSA. The CDR3 contains 12 residues. Trimming removed 2 bases from V and 11 bases from J; junction bases left unmatched: 5. In DNA form, the CDR3 reads TGTGCCAGCAGCTTACCGGGACAGCGGGCTTTCTTT. Amino acid sequence: CASSLPGQRAFF. Drawing the rest from reference TRBV7-2 and TRBJ1-1, the complete variable domain is GAGVSQSPSNKVTEKGKDVELRCDPISGHTALYWYRQSLGQGLEFLIYFQGNSAPDKSGLPSDRFSAERTGGSVSTLTIQRTQQEDSAVYLCASSLPGQRAFFGQGTRLTVV.

The table lists this clone with a count of one. J is TRBJ2-5 and V is TRBV6-6; D is possibly TRBD2 (6 bases). The J call may be in error: the DNA end matches TRBJ2-7 better. Germline V gives CDR1 MNHNY, CDR2 SVGAGI (reference sequence). The CDR3 has 14 residues. CDR3 sequence: CASTQDGSSYEQYF. CDR3 sequence (DNA): TGTGCCAGCACCCAGGACGGGAGCTCCTACGAGCAGTACTTC.

The rearrangement joins TRBV19 to TRBJ1-1; 9 bases agree with TRBD1. Germline CDR1 and CDR2: LNHDA and SQIVND (reference sequence). This CDR3 spans 15 amino acids. The trim removed 6 bases at V and 3 bases at J, leaving 8 bases unmatched. Here the CDR3 DNA reads TGTGCCAGTAGGGGGACAGGGAGGAGGGACACTGAAGCTTTCTTT. Protein: CASRGTGRRDTEAFF.

This chain joins TRBV5-1 and TRBJ2-7, with D tentatively TRBD1 (6 bases). Per germline, CDR1 SGHRS and CDR2 YFSETQ. The ends were cut back, 2 bases at V and 5 bases at J, with 17 bases in the middle. There are 15 residues in the CDR3. CDR3 sequence reads: CASSFLTGLLDEQYF. The DNA of the CDR3 is TGCGCCAGCAGCTTTTTGACAGGCCTTTTGGACGAGCAGTACTTC.

In its sample, this clone was seen a few times. The V and J genes are TRBV2 and TRBJ1-5, with TRBD1 matching 8 bases. Germline assignment: CDR1 SNHLY and CDR2 FYNNEI. CDR3 length equals 15 residues. Losses at the gene ends were 4 bases for V and 4 bases for J; bases not matched to a gene: 6. CDR3 DNA: TGTGCCAGCAGTGGAGGGACAGGTGCTAATCAGCCCCAGCATTTT. Amino acids: CASSGGTGANQPQHF. The whole variable domain, remainder taken from reference TRBV2 and TRBJ1-5, is EPEVTQTPSHQVTQMGQEVILRCVPISNHLYFYWYRQILGQKVEFLVSFYNNEISEKSEIFDDQFSVERPDGSNFTLKIRSTKLEDSAMYFCASSGGTGANQPQHFGDGTRLSIL.

This rearrangement joins TRBV4-1 to TRBJ1-2; D not certain. The germline V gene has CDR1 MGHRA and CDR2 YSYEKL. The CDR3 length is 17 residues. V lost 2 bases, J lost 4 bases, and 20 bases lay in between. Here the CDR3 DNA reads TGCGCCAGCAGCCAATTCGTCAAGAGTTCCAACGGCTATGGCTACACCTTC. This codes for CASSQFVKSSNGYGYTF.

The chain carries TRBV5-1 and TRBJ1-6; weak D call: TRBD1 (5 bases). The V gene's germline CDR1 is SGHRS and CDR2 YFSETQ. This CDR3 is built from 15 residues. V lost 2 bases to trimming and J lost 7 bases, with 13 bases between them. CDR3 in amino acids: CASSLRGLANSPLHF. The CDR3 DNA reads TGCGCCAGCAGCTTACGGGGCCTAGCGAATTCACCCCTCCACTTT.

V and J are TRBV5-4 and TRBJ2-1; TRBD2 matches 7 bases. V shed 2 bases and J 10 bases; nucleotides not matched to a gene: 3. This CDR3 is built from 12 residues. CDR1 and CDR2 from the germline V gene are SGHNT and YYREEE (reference sequence). Written as DNA, the CDR3 is TGTGCCAGCAGCTTTGTGGGGGGGGAGCAGTTCTTC. This translates into CASSFVGGEQFF. The full variable domain, its missing parts supplied by reference TRBV5-4 and TRBJ2-1, is ETGVTQSPTHLIKTRGQQVTLRCSSQSGHNTVSWYQQALGQGPQFIFQYYREEENGRGNFPPRFSGLQFPNYSSELNVNALELDDSALYLCASSFVGGEQFFGPGTRLTVL.

The V and J genes are TRBV4-1 and TRBJ2-7, with 11 bases lining up with TRBD1. The V segment lost 0 bases and the J segment 4 bases; nucleotides outside the gene matches: 2. Germline lookup yields CDR1 MGHRA and CDR2 YSYEKL. The CDR3 is 15 amino acids. CDR3 in DNA: TGCGCCAGCAGCCAAGATAGGGACAGGGGGTACGAGCAGTACTTC. Translation: CASSQDRDRGYEQYF.

CDR3 sequence (DNA): TGCGCCAGCAGCCAAGAATCAGTTTACAATGAGCAGTTCTTC. Translating it yields CASSQESVYNEQFF. This chain uses TRBV4-1 with TRBJ2-1; D is undetermined. Per germline, CDR1 MGHRA and CDR2 YSYEKL. Trimming shortened V by 0 bases and J by 4 bases, and 7 bases separated the two germline ends. The CDR3 is 14 amino acids.